The following is a TCR beta chain sequence with its context. This record belongs to a study of blood T cell repertoires in COVID-19. Study in general: Acute and convalescent COVID-19 specimens originated in the United States, Italy and Spain. From T cells, B-cell-depleted T cells, or PBMCs came the material, which was cDNA or gDNA.

Original handling: Estimation of nucleated cell counts was performed using reference gene primer amplification. The assay was immunoSEQ multiplex PCR, and TCRdb's table has in-frame clones only and misses some. D and trimming were read from the DNA, whereas the V and J calls and clone size are those reported in that table. Of some 41,000 clones in the sample, around 80% were seen once. The sequenced material came from peripheral blood. The source of this sequence is an elderly woman with active or convalescent COVID-19.

The CDR3 DNA follows: TGTGCCAGCAGTTTCAAGGGGAAGGCTTTCTTT. This encodes CASSFKGKAFF. The rearrangement joins TRBV27 to TRBJ1-1, with D perhaps TRBD1 (5 bases). Germline CDR1 reads MNHEY; CDR2 reads SMNVEV (reference sequence). Trimming shortened V by 3 bases and J by 11 bases, and 10 bases separated the two germline ends. CDR3 length: 11 residues.